This T cell receptor beta chain is from a study of cytomegalovirus exposure and HLA in healthy donors. Overall study results and limits: A later analysis by the authors found several of the most significant clusters apparently linked to common viral pathogens. Using the classifier, cytomegalovirus status was reportedly diagnosed with high specificity and sensitivity.

The PCR made use of 60 Vbeta and 13 Jbeta primers. Measured with immunoSEQ multiplex PCR; TCRdb has only the in-frame clones, and not every one. In the table there are about 160,000 clones, about 88% of which are singletons. Details on this clone: Its antigen is unidentified.

This CDR3 region has 16 residues. Looked up from germline, CDR1 is LNHDA and CDR2 is SQIVND (reference sequence). V gave up 5 bases and J gave up 6 bases; unmatched junction bases: 12. The receptor was isolated from a man younger than 35 in good health and CMV-seropositive. The rearrangement joins TRBV19 to TRBJ2-1; 8 bases are shared with TRBD2. Sample: PBMCs. CDR3 sequence reads: CASSAQPGLVGNEQFF. As DNA, the CDR3 is TGTGCCAGTAGTGCTCAACCGGGACTAGTAGGCAATGAGCAGTTCTTC.